This T cell receptor beta chain was sequenced during a study of blood T cells in healthy people across ages. Isolation per sample recovered at least 6 million PBMCs. PCR was performed a second time for about 7 to 12 cycles using a sample-barcoded 5' primer and a J-beta primer mix. TCRdb independently ran MiXCR on the 5' RACE reads; one entry per CDR3 protein. The sample yields about 810,000 distinct CDR3 sequences, 36% seen once. The sequencing sample was made of blood. The source is a man aged 18 to 35 in good health.

The CDR3 spells CASSEEDGGTDTQYF. The CDR3 DNA sequence: TGTGCCAGCAGTGAAGAAGACGGGGGCACAGATACGCAGTATTTT. This chain connects TRBV6-1 to TRBJ2-3; TRBD2 is a possible D gene (5 bases). CDR3 size: 15 residues. CDR1 is MNHNS, CDR2 SASEGT, per germline. V dropped 1 base and J dropped 1 base, with 9 bases sitting between them.